This T cell receptor beta chain comes out of a study of human T cells and chemical hapten exposure. The CDR3 runs 13 residues. The V and J ends lost 5 bases and 3 bases, in that order; junction bases with no gene match: 0. This clonotype was detected only a few times. The antigen remains undetermined. Overall study findings and caveats: TCRs exceeding 1 in 1000 frequency stayed unchanged with DPC sensitization.

This sample's time point: pre-sensitization, week 0. Stated treatment: therapeutic diphenylcyclopropenone sensitization with weekly scalp DPC. From the RACE reads, TCRdb called clonotypes with MiXCR, one entry per CDR3 protein. The sample has more than 55,000 distinct CDR3 sequences; around 10% are singletons. The chain couples TRBV12-3 or TRBV12-4 to TRBJ2-1, with 8 nucleotides matching TRBD1. This TCR came from a woman aged 40 to 50 with alopecia areata. Some clones in this sample may be carry-over from other donors' samples. The sample in question was whole blood, obtained in connection with sensitization to the hapten diphenylcyclopropenone (DPC). As DNA, the CDR3 is TGTGCCAGCAGTGGGACAGGCTACAATGAGCAGTTCTTC. The encoded protein is CASSGTGYNEQFF.